The 26 T cell receptor beta chains below come from one sample, sequenced in a study of CXCR3-negative and CXCR3-positive naive CD8 T cells. Points from the study as a whole: TRB CDR3s were more hydrophobic in CXCR3-positive than in CXCR3-negative naive cells.

The antigens these receptors bind are not known. The method, 5' RACE with UMI labels, was used to prepare the TRB cDNA libraries. TCRdb re-called the 5' RACE reads and shows each CDR3 protein once, DNA omitted. This sample's clone table lists about 110,000 distinct CDR3 sequences. Sequencing was carried out using naive CXCR3+ CD8+ T cells from blood. Subset defined: CD45RO-CCR7+CD27+CD95- naive CD8+ T cells expressing CXCR3 (TNR3+). The source of these receptors is a human donor in good health. Some clones in this sample may be carry-over from other donors' samples.

The chain links TRBV28 to TRBJ2-7; without DNA, the TCRdb call of TRBD2 cannot be checked. Per the germline V gene, CDR1 is MDHEN and CDR2 is SYDVKM. This CDR3 spans 16 amino acids. The CDR3 protein is CSSSFLGSGRVYEQYF.

This chain uses TRBV6-5 with TRBJ2-7; without DNA, the TCRdb call of TRBD2 cannot be checked. The CDR3 contains 12 residues. The germline V gene has CDR1 MNHEY and CDR2 SVGAGI. CDR3 sequence: CASKAGEDEQYF.

The chain employs TRBV12-3 or TRBV12-4 and TRBJ2-1; no DNA is available, so the TRBD1 call from TCRdb remains unchecked. The CDR3 length is 14 residues. The CDR3 loop is CASSLEGTGFEQFF.

The chain carries TRBV7-9 and TRBJ1-1. The germline V gene has CDR1 SEHNR and CDR2 FQNEAQ (reference sequence). The CDR3 is 15 residues long. The CDR3 loop is CASSPSLTGNTEAFF.

The chain has TRBV11-2 and TRBJ2-7; TCRdb selects TRBD1, and the lack of DNA leaves this call unchecked. From germline, CDR1 is SGHAT and CDR2 FQNNGV. There are 12 residues in the CDR3. The CDR3 protein is CASGHYELEQYF.

CDR3 sequence: CASSYVRGGQETQYF. The chain uses TRBV6-6 and TRBJ2-5; TCRdb's D call of TRBD1 is untestable without DNA. This CDR3 contains 15 residues. From germline, CDR1 is MNHNY and CDR2 SVGAGI (reference sequence).

This chain joins TRBV28 and TRBJ2-7; TCRdb gives TRBD1 as the D gene, but with no DNA this cannot be confirmed. The V gene's germline CDR1 is MDHEN and CDR2 SYDVKM. CDR3 length equals 15 residues. The CDR3 reads CASSLQGEVPYEQYF.

The chain combines TRBV20-1 with TRBJ2-7; as DNA is missing, the TRBD1 call by TCRdb cannot be tested. This CDR3 is 13 amino acids long. From germline, CDR1 is DFQATT and CDR2 SNEGSKA (reference sequence). This CDR3 reads CSARDRAAYEQYF.

The V and J genes are TRBV29-1 and TRBJ2-1. This CDR3 comprises 15 residues. Germline values: CDR1 SQVTM, CDR2 ANQGSEA. CDR3 protein: CSVEAGTIIWGEQFF.

This chain's CDR3 is CASSKVDCDTDAYNEQFF. The rearrangement joins TRBV21-1 to TRBJ2-1. TRBV21-1 is shown as a pseudogene. CDR3 length: 18 residues.

V gene TRBV5-1 combines with J gene TRBJ2-7; TCRdb's D call of TRBD1 is untestable without DNA. Germline V CDR1 and CDR2: SGHRS, YFSETQ. The CDR3 extends over 14 amino acids. This chain's CDR3 is CASSLSTGYYEQYF.

The V and J genes are TRBV15 and TRBJ1-5. The length of the CDR3 is 12 residues. Per germline, CDR1 LNHNV and CDR2 YYDKDF (reference sequence). CDR3 amino acids: CATSDTNQPQHF. The full variable domain, its missing parts supplied by reference TRBV15 and TRBJ1-5, is DAMVIQNPRYQVTQFGKPVTLSCSQTLNHNVMYWYQQKSSQAPKLLFHYYDKDFNNEADTPDNFQSRRPNTSFCFLDIRSPGLGDTAMYLCATSDTNQPQHFGDGTRLSIL.

The genes are TRBV30 and TRBJ1-6. CDR1 is GTSNPN and CDR2 is SVGIG in the germline V gene (reference sequence). This CDR3 comprises 16 residues. This CDR3 reads CAWRIDGSSYNSTLHF.

The V and J genes are TRBV6-5 and TRBJ1-1; TCRdb reports TRBD1, a call that lacks DNA to check it against. Per germline, CDR1 MNHEY and CDR2 SVGAGI. The CDR3 has 13 residues. CDR3 protein: CASSYLGAGGPFF.

The chain combines TRBV6-2 or TRBV6-3 with TRBJ2-2; TCRdb outputs TRBD2, but without DNA this stays unchecked. CDR1 and CDR2 from the germline V gene are MNHEY and SVGEGT. The CDR3 length is 15 residues. The CDR3 loop reads CASSPGLADTGELFF.

The chain has TRBV2 and TRBJ2-3; TCRdb designates TRBD1, a call that cannot be tested without DNA. Germline V gene sequence: CDR1 SNHLY, CDR2 FYNNEI. The CDR3 is made up of 14 amino acids. CDR3 residues: CASEEQGNTDTQYF.

The V gene is TRBV6-6, the J gene TRBJ1-2. The CDR3 is 16 amino acids. Germline CDR1 MNHNY, CDR2 SVGAGI (reference sequence). The CDR3 spells CASSYSEGMSNYGYTF.

The rearrangement joins TRBV21-1 to TRBJ2-2; checking the TCRdb D call of TRBD1 is not possible without DNA. TRBV21-1 is a listed pseudogene. The CDR3 extends over 16 amino acids. The CDR3 protein is CASSKAADSRTGELFF.

This chain joins TRBV19 and TRBJ1-1; without DNA, the TCRdb call of TRBD1 cannot be checked. The CDR3 consists of 15 residues. From germline, CDR1 is LNHDA and CDR2 SQIVND (reference sequence). CDR3 sequence reads: CASSIVEGRGTEAFF.

The chain combines TRBV7-6 with TRBJ1-6; TCRdb lists TRBD1, though no DNA is available to test this call. CDR1 and CDR2 (germline): SGHVS, FNYEAQ. The CDR3 is made up of 17 amino acids. The CDR3 region is CASSLFHRDGGNSPLHF.

This chain joins TRBV14 and TRBJ1-1. CDR1 SGHDN and CDR2 FVKESK come from the germline V gene. The CDR3 runs to 12 residues. CDR3 residues: CASSQVPTEAFF.

The V call is TRBV20-1, the J call TRBJ2-3; TCRdb's assignment of TRBD1 cannot be checked, as there is no DNA. The CDR3 loop spans 15 amino acids. The germline CDR1 and CDR2 sequences are DFQATT and SNEGSKA (reference sequence). The CDR3 protein is CSATLGSGGADTQYF.

The chain joins TRBV7-9 to TRBJ1-1. Germline CDR1 is SEHNR and CDR2 is FQNEAQ (reference sequence). This CDR3 has 11 residues. The CDR3 loop is CASSLAPEAFF.

This rearrangement joins TRBV3-1 to TRBJ2-7. Per the germline V gene, CDR1 is LGHDT and CDR2 is YNNKEL (reference sequence). This CDR3 has 15 residues. CDR3 in amino acids: CASSQEATSPDEQYF.

The chain employs TRBV7-9 and TRBJ1-1. This CDR3 comprises 14 residues. CDR1 and CDR2 from the germline V gene are SEHNR and FQNEAQ (reference sequence). The CDR3 region is CAGSLGSVNTEAFF.

The chain has TRBV5-1 and TRBJ2-2; no DNA is available, so the TRBD2 call from TCRdb remains unchecked. The CDR3 runs 16 residues. Germline values: CDR1 SGHRS, CDR2 YFSETQ. The CDR3 loop is CASSSLVAWNTGELFF.